This T cell receptor (beta chain) emerged from a study of shared clonotypes between healthy human individuals. The data were produced by immunoSEQ multiplex PCR, yet TCRdb's version contains in-frame clones alone and is incomplete. This repertoire shows around 2,000,000 clones, 85% to 95% found once; its top ten account for 1.1%. CDR3 length: 18 amino acids. V gave up 5 bases and J gave up 0 bases; unmatched junction bases: 11. In germline, CDR1 is MDHEN, CDR2 SYDVKM. Cells designated naive CD8 were CD45RO-negative and were positively selected for CCR7, with terminally differentiated effector memory CD45RA+ cells excluded.

The sequencing sample was made of naive CD8+ T cells sorted from blood. The receptor's source is a young man in good health. This chain joins TRBV28 and TRBJ2-3; 10 bases map to TRBD2. The CDR3 DNA follows: TGTGCCAGCAGTACCACCCGAGCTAGCGGGGGTAGCACAGATACGCAGTATTTT. Its protein is CASSTTRASGGSTDTQYF. The whole variable domain, filled in from reference TRBV28 and TRBJ2-3, reads DVKVTQSSRYLVKRTGEKVFLECVQDMDHENMFWYRQDPGLGLRLIYFSYDVKMKEKGDIPEGYSVSREKKERFSLILESASTNQTSMYLCASSTTRASGGSTDTQYFGPGTRLTVL.